These T cell receptor beta chains were read from a single sample in a study of human T cells and chemical hapten exposure. TCRdb itself ran the RACE reads through MiXCR, one entry per CDR3 protein. This sample carries some 400,000 distinct CDR3 sequences, more than 4.5% of them seen once, and the ten largest clones take 2% to 2.5%. This sample comprised whole blood, obtained in connection with sensitization to the hapten diphenylcyclopropenone (DPC). All receptors derive from a woman in her forties or fifties with alopecia areata. Some clones in this sample may be carry-over from other donors' samples. The CDR3 runs from the conserved cysteine through the conserved F or W. Each record gives: J gene, V gene, clone size, D gene, CDR3 length, CDR3 DNA, CDR3 protein. A D gene is named only where the DNA matches it firmly. Clone size is stated in some rows and not others, as once, few, many or a class when expanded.

j_call: TRBJ2-1; v_call: TRBV27; clone_size: many; d_call: TRBD2; cdr3_length: 15; cdr3_nt: TGTGCCAGCCAAGGGACTAGCGGGAGCTACAATGAGCAGTTCTTC; cdr3_aa: CASQGTSGSYNEQFF
j_call: TRBJ2-3; v_call: TRBV28; clone_size: many; d_call: TRBD1; cdr3_length: 17; cdr3_nt: TGTGCCAGCAGAGGGACAGGGTTGCCGGGCGGCAGAGATACGCAGTATTTT; cdr3_aa: CASRGTGLPGGRDTQYF
j_call: TRBJ2-7; v_call: TRBV3-1; clone_size: many; d_call: TRBD1; cdr3_length: 14; cdr3_nt: TGTGCCAGCAGCTATGACAGGGGAGGCTACGAGCAGTACTTC; cdr3_aa: CASSYDRGGYEQYF
j_call: TRBJ1-2; v_call: TRBV12-5; clone_size: few; d_call: -; cdr3_length: 13; cdr3_nt: TGTGCTAGTGGCTCGACACCGTACTATGGCTACACCTTC; cdr3_aa: CASGSTPYYGYTF
j_call: TRBJ1-1; v_call: TRBV11-2; clone_size: many; d_call: -; cdr3_length: 16; cdr3_nt: TGTGCCAGCAGCTTCCCCAAGAGGGGGGCTAGAACTGAAGCTTTCTTT; cdr3_aa: CASSFPKRGARTEAFF
j_call: TRBJ2-5; v_call: TRBV6-5; clone_size: -; d_call: -; cdr3_length: 13; cdr3_nt: TGTGCCAGCAGGGTGTATGGGGGAGAGACCCAGTACTTC; cdr3_aa: CASRVYGGETQYF
j_call: TRBJ2-3; v_call: TRBV7-9; clone_size: many; d_call: -; cdr3_length: 13; cdr3_nt: TGTGCCAGCAGCTTCCTTGGCCCAGATACGCAGTATTTT; cdr3_aa: CASSFLGPDTQYF
j_call: TRBJ1-1; v_call: TRBV2; clone_size: many; d_call: -; cdr3_length: 12; cdr3_nt: TGTGCCAGCAACCATAGAAACACTGAAGCTTTCTTT; cdr3_aa: CASNHRNTEAFF
j_call: TRBJ1-1; v_call: TRBV27; clone_size: many; d_call: -; cdr3_length: 14; cdr3_nt: TGTGCCAGCAGTTTTCGTTCAGGGGCGACTGAAGCTTTCTTT; cdr3_aa: CASSFRSGATEAFF
j_call: TRBJ1-6; v_call: TRBV20-1; clone_size: few; d_call: TRBD1; cdr3_length: 14; cdr3_nt: TGCAGTGCCGAAATCCGGGACAGGGGGGGACCCCTCCACTTT; cdr3_aa: CSAEIRDRGGPLHF
j_call: TRBJ1-5; v_call: TRBV7-9; clone_size: few; d_call: -; cdr3_length: 15; cdr3_nt: TGTGCCAGCAGCTTAAGTCCGGATAGCAATCAGCCCCAGCATTTT; cdr3_aa: CASSLSPDSNQPQHF
j_call: TRBJ2-3; v_call: TRBV7-2; clone_size: many; d_call: -; cdr3_length: 13; cdr3_nt: TGTGCCAGCAGCTTAGTGGGCACAGATACGCAGTATTTT; cdr3_aa: CASSLVGTDTQYF
j_call: TRBJ1-1; v_call: TRBV6-1; clone_size: many; d_call: -; cdr3_length: 15; cdr3_nt: TGTGCCAGCAAGTTCCTCCCGGGGGCCAGGACTGAAGCTTTCTTT; cdr3_aa: CASKFLPGARTEAFF
j_call: TRBJ1-4; v_call: TRBV2; clone_size: few; d_call: -; cdr3_length: 14; cdr3_nt: TGTGCCAGCACCTGGATATCAACTAATGAAAAACTGTTTTTT; cdr3_aa: CASTWISTNEKLFF
j_call: TRBJ1-1; v_call: TRBV7-2; clone_size: many; d_call: TRBD1; cdr3_length: 15; cdr3_nt: TGTGCCAGCAGCTTTTGGACAGGCGGAGACACTGAAGCTTTCTTT; cdr3_aa: CASSFWTGGDTEAFF
j_call: TRBJ1-5; v_call: TRBV15; clone_size: many; d_call: -; cdr3_length: 13; cdr3_nt: TGTGCCACCTCCGTAAACGGGAATCAGCCCCAGCATTTT; cdr3_aa: CATSVNGNQPQHF